This TCR beta chain was documented in a study of CD8+ T cells in alopecia areata. Overall study context: Patients remained on tofacitinib for 6 to 18 months and then went 6 months without it.

Study-wide points: Researchers reported that TCR sharing among patients proved less clear than in mice, possibly HLA-linked. Many expanded lesional clones persisted in scalp and blood during tofacitinib.

To note about this clone: The antigen is unknown.

The treatment denotes: oral pan-JAK inhibitor, 5-10 mg twice daily. Lesional scalp punch biopsies and peripheral blood came from alopecia areata patients. Extracted RNA was reverse transcribed, and the resulting cDNA served as sequencing template. Measured with immunoSEQ multiplex PCR; TCRdb has only the in-frame clones, and not every one. Altogether 130,000 or so clones are present, around 63% being singletons, with the ten largest covering 5% to 7%. The length of the CDR3 is 15 residues. Germline V lookup: CDR1 SGHRS, CDR2 YFSETQ. V dropped 0 bases and J dropped 2 bases, with 10 bases sitting between them.

The sample consisted of CD4+ T cells sorted from blood, taken at week 4, from a patient treated with tofacitinib. V is TRBV5-1 and J is TRBJ2-3; the D call may be TRBD1 or TRBD2 (5 bases each). This sequence originates from a human donor with alopecia areata. CDR3 DNA: TGCGCCAGCAGCTTGGCCGGGGCTCCCACAGATACGCAGTATTTT. Translating it yields CASSLAGAPTDTQYF.